This T cell receptor beta chain was sequenced for a study of blood T cell repertoires in COVID-19. Across the study: Italy, Spain and the United States were the sources of the convalescent and acute COVID-19 samples. PBMCs, B-cell-depleted T cells, or T cells were the source of the cDNA or gDNA that made up the material.

J lost 2 bases, V lost 6 bases, and 5 bases had no gene match. This CDR3 has 15 amino acids. Germline-derived CDR1 and CDR2 are SGHVS and FNYEAQ. Some clones are missing from TCRdb's copy, which holds only in-frame ones; the method was immunoSEQ multiplex PCR. Among some 350,000 clones listed, roughly 89% were seen once. The rearrangement joins TRBV7-6 to TRBJ2-5; 11 bases align to TRBD2. Source material: peripheral blood. The receptor comes from a young woman who had recovered from COVID-19. Here the CDR3 DNA reads TGTGCCAGCAGTTCGGGACTAGCGGCACAAGAGACCCAGTACTTC. Its protein is CASSSGLAAQETQYF.